Listed here are 17 T cell receptor beta chains from one sample, sequenced in a study of T cells in Graves' hyperthyroidism and ophthalmopathy. TCR beta CDR3 sequences were amplified from RNA transcripts. The HTBI set primed first-round TCR CDR3 RT-PCR. From the multiplex PCR reads, TCRdb called clonotypes with MiXCR, one entry per CDR3 protein. The sample lists some 500,000 distinct CDR3 sequences; about 16% were seen once. Specimen: blood. Source of these receptors: a woman aged 25 to 45 with Graves' ophthalmopathy.

This clonotype was seen at least ten times. The rearrangement joins TRBV2 to TRBJ2-3; TRBD1 matches 10 bases. CDR3 size: 16 residues. With V trimmed by 3 bases and J by 4 bases, 7 bases remained unmatched. Germline CDR1 is SNHLY and CDR2 is FYNNEI. The CDR3 coding sequence is TGTGCCAGCAGTGAGATGGACAGGGGGATCCCAGATACGCAGTATTTT. It translates to CASSEMDRGIPDTQYF.

This chain links TRBV10-1 with TRBJ1-1; D possibly corresponds to TRBD1 (6 bases). The CDR3 has 14 residues. CDR1 and CDR2 (germline): WNHNN, SYGVQD (reference sequence). V lost 0 bases to trimming and J lost 8 bases, with 13 bases between them. Here the CDR3 reads CASSESTIGTEAFF. The CDR3 region has the DNA TGCGCCAGCAGTGAGTCGACTATCGGGACAGAAGCTTTCTTT.

This rearrangement joins TRBV19 to TRBJ1-1, with D perhaps matching TRBD1 (5 bases). The length of the CDR3 is 14 residues. V dropped 0 bases and J dropped 4 bases, with 9 bases sitting between them. Looked up from germline, CDR1 is LNHDA and CDR2 is SQIVND (reference sequence). CDR3 residues: CASSIDRGSTEAFF. In nucleotides, the CDR3 is TGTGCCAGTAGTATAGATAGGGGAAGCACTGAAGCTTTCTTT. The whole variable domain, remainder taken from reference TRBV19 and TRBJ1-1, is DGGITQSPKYLFRKEGQNVTLSCEQNLNHDAMYWYRQDPGQGLRLIYYSQIVNDFQKGDIAEGYSVSREKKESFPLTVTSAQKNPTAFYLCASSIDRGSTEAFFGQGTRLTVV.

This chain links TRBV12-3 or TRBV12-4 with TRBJ2-2; D ambiguous. The CDR3 runs 13 residues. V lost 3 bases, J lost 3 bases, and 5 bases lay in between. The CDR3 reads CASSFYDTGELFF. The CDR3 nucleotides read TGTGCCAGCAGTTTTTACGACACCGGGGAGCTGTTTTTT.

Ten or more counts support this clonotype. The CDR3 coding sequence is TGCAGTGCTAGAGACATAAAGGGACAAGCCTACGAGCAGTACTTC. Translated: CSARDIKGQAYEQYF. The V call is TRBV20-1, the J call TRBJ2-7; the D gene is possibly TRBD1 (6 bases). Germline V gives CDR1 DFQATT, CDR2 SNEGSKA (reference sequence). V was pared by 0 bases and J by 2 bases, with 14 bases between. The CDR3 runs 15 residues.

The chain employs TRBV7-2 and TRBJ2-7; D is tentatively TRBD1 or TRBD2 (7 bases each). Trimming stripped 0 bases from V and 3 bases from J, with 18 bases between. The CDR3 consists of 17 residues. Germline loops: CDR1 SGHTA, CDR2 FQGNSA. In DNA form, the CDR3 reads TGTGCCAGCAGCTTAGCGAGGGGAGGGGGCGCCCGCTACGAGCAGTACTTC. Protein product: CASSLARGGGARYEQYF.

This clonotype occurred many times. The chain employs TRBV7-2 and TRBJ1-1, with TRBD1 matching over 7 bases. Looked up from germline, CDR1 is SGHTA and CDR2 is FQGNSA. The trim removed 3 bases at V and 5 bases at J, leaving 9 bases unmatched. This CDR3 is 15 amino acids long. The CDR3 nucleotides are TGTGCCAGCAGCTTGACCCCGGGACAGAAGACTGAAGCTTTCTTT. Translated, it gives CASSLTPGQKTEAFF.

This clonotype was detected ten times or more. The chain joins TRBV18 to TRBJ2-1, with D perhaps matching TRBD1 (6 bases). V was trimmed by 2 bases and J by 4 bases, leaving 12 bases between them. Looked up from germline, CDR1 is KGHSH and CDR2 is LQKENI. The CDR3 consists of 15 residues. The CDR3 sequence is CASSPMSQGYNEQFF. CDR3 DNA: TGTGCCAGCTCACCAATGAGCCAGGGGTACAATGAGCAGTTCTTC.

The sample holds many counts of this clonotype. The chain combines TRBV3-1 with TRBJ2-2, with D perhaps given as TRBD1 or TRBD2 (6 bases each). The CDR3 is 15 amino acids. Germline-derived CDR1 and CDR2 are LGHDT and YNNKEL (reference sequence). The V gene lost 4 bases and the J gene lost 7 bases, with 16 bases spanning the gap. The CDR3 sequence: CASSPRPGAGGELFF. The CDR3 nucleotides read TGTGCCAGCAGCCCTCGTCCGGGGGCTGGCGGGGAGCTGTTTTTT.

This clonotype was found many times. CDR3 coding DNA: TGCGCCAGCAGCTCGTCAACAGAGAACTATGGCTACACCTTC. Protein: CASSSSTENYGYTF. The rearrangement joins TRBV5-1 to TRBJ1-2; D unclear. Germline CDR1 reads SGHRS; CDR2 reads YFSETQ. V lost 3 bases, J lost 2 bases, and 11 bases lay in between. This CDR3 has 14 residues. Supplemented by reference TRBV5-1 and TRBJ1-2, the full variable domain reads KAGVTQTPRYLIKTRGQQVTLSCSPISGHRSVSWYQQTPGQGLQFLFEYFSETQRNKGNFPGRFSGRQFSNSRSEMNVSTLELGDSALYLCASSSSTENYGYTFGSGTRLTVV.

The gene calls are TRBV7-9 and TRBJ2-2; TRBD2 matches 12 bases. Germline CDR1 reads SEHNR; CDR2 reads FQNEAQ (reference sequence). The CDR3 covers 16 residues. J was trimmed by 3 bases and V by 4 bases; bases with no gene match: 3. CDR3 nucleotides: TGTGCCAGCAGCTCTAGCGGGGGGGTCGACACCGGGGAGCTGTTTTTT. It is translated as CASSSSGGVDTGELFF.

This clonotype was observed many times. The CDR3 nucleotides read TGTGCCAGCAGCTTAGGTATAGGACTAGCGTCTTATGAGCAGTTCTTC. This encodes CASSLGIGLASYEQFF. The chain joins TRBV7-2 to TRBJ2-1; 9 bases map to TRBD2. Per germline, CDR1 SGHTA and CDR2 FQGNSA. The CDR3 consists of 16 residues. The V gene end was trimmed by 1 base and the J gene end by 8 bases; junction bases not matched to a gene: 9.

Many counts were recorded for this clonotype. This rearrangement joins TRBV28 to TRBJ1-4, with D possibly TRBD1 on 5 matching bases. The germline CDR1 and CDR2 sequences are MDHEN and SYDVKM. Trimming cost V 6 bases and J 8 bases, with 10 bases left between them. There are 12 residues in the CDR3. For the CDR3, the DNA is TGTGCCAGCAGCTTCAGGGCCGAAAAACTGTTTTTT. Its protein is CASSFRAEKLFF.

This clonotype has a count of ten or more. CDR3 nucleotide sequence: TGTGCCAGCAGCGTAGCAGCCACCGCTAGGTACGAGCAGTACTTC. Protein: CASSVAATARYEQYF. This chain links TRBV9 with TRBJ2-7; unclear D gene. The CDR3 extends over 15 amino acids. The ends were cut back, 0 bases at V and 4 bases at J, with 14 bases in the middle. The germline CDR1 and CDR2 sequences are SGDLS and YYNGEE.

This clonotype was detected many times. The V and J genes are TRBV28 and TRBJ2-5; 7 bases align to TRBD2. The CDR3 is made up of 17 amino acids. The ends lost 5 bases at V and 4 bases at J; junction bases unmatched: 16. Per germline, CDR1 MDHEN and CDR2 SYDVKM. The CDR3 reads CASSHYPRVGRVETQYF. As DNA, the CDR3 is TGTGCCAGCAGTCACTATCCCAGGGTTGGGAGGGTAGAGACCCAGTACTTC. Using reference TRBV28 and TRBJ2-5 for the parts outside the CDR3, the full variable domain is DVKVTQSSRYLVKRTGEKVFLECVQDMDHENMFWYRQDPGLGLRLIYFSYDVKMKEKGDIPEGYSVSREKKERFSLILESASTNQTSMYLCASSHYPRVGRVETQYFGPGTRLLVL.

This CDR3 reads CASRALQGANEQYF. CDR3 DNA: TGTGCCAGCAGAGCTTTACAGGGGGCCAACGAGCAGTACTTC. The J gene is TRBJ2-7, the V gene TRBV18; 9 nucleotides match TRBD1. The CDR3 sequence is 14 residues long. CDR1 is KGHSH, CDR2 LQKENI, per germline. The trim removed 8 bases at V and 5 bases at J, leaving 10 bases unmatched.

Note on this clonotype: A much larger clone differs by one base, so this may be a read error. The chain carries TRBV3-1 and TRBJ2-1; either TRBD1 or TRBD2 may supply D (5 bases each). Deletions cut 3 bases from V and 9 bases from J, with 18 bases between. Germline V gives CDR1 LGHDT, CDR2 YNNKEL (reference sequence). The CDR3 spans 15 residues. The CDR3 sequence is CASSHRAGHTSEQFF. The CDR3 DNA is TGTGCCAGCAGCCATCGAGCAGGACATACTAGTGAGCAGTTCTTC.